This T cell receptor (beta chain) was captured by sequencing in a study of blood T cells in healthy people across ages. Findings and limits, study-wide: Donor CMV status was unknown, possibly confounding expanded clonotype changes. Observed TCR beta diversity per million T cells went down as age went up. This fall followed a roughly linear course with age.

A remark on this clonotype: Its antigen remains unknown.

The V gene's germline CDR1 is MNHEY and CDR2 SMNVEV (reference sequence). V shed 3 bases and J shed 4 bases, with 9 bases lying between them. The CDR3 extends over 13 amino acids. PCR was performed a second time for roughly 6 to 12 cycles using a sample-barcoded 5' primer and a J-beta primer mix. TCRdb analysed the 5' RACE reads with MiXCR anew, one entry per CDR3 protein. The table records about 780,000 distinct CDR3 sequences, less than 60% of them present only once. This clonotype was obtained from a man at least 80 years old in good health. V is TRBV27 and J is TRBJ1-2; D is possibly TRBD1 (5 bases). The sequencing sample was made of blood. The CDR3 loop is CASSFRGSYGYTF. The CDR3 nucleotides read TGTGCCAGCAGTTTTAGGGGTTCCTATGGCTACACCTTC.